This T cell receptor (beta chain) was obtained from a study of beta chain features in type 1 diabetes. Study results and limitations: Type 1 diabetes patients showed a moderate but significant shortening of TCRB CDR3s in all four CD4+ subsets.

As every portion of the isolated RNA was reverse transcribed, the sequencing read expressed TCRB transcripts. Clones were sequenced by immunoSEQ multiplex PCR, and TCRdb holds only the in-frame ones, with some missing. The sample comprises about 140,000 clones, roughly 7.2% of which are singletons, and around 1.5% rests with the top ten. Comment on this clone: The antigen remains unidentified.

What was sequenced was central memory CD4+ T cells from blood. This receptor was identified in a woman in her 30s in good health.

Here the CDR3 reads CASIVRTGSNTEAFF. For the CDR3, the DNA is TGTGCCAGTATAGTACGGACAGGATCGAACACTGAAGCTTTCTTT. The chain couples TRBV19 to TRBJ1-1; 7 bases align to TRBD1. In germline, CDR1 is LNHDA, CDR2 SQIVND (reference sequence). The CDR3 length is 15 residues. J gave up 1 base and V 7 bases, and 9 bases lay outside the gene matches.